The rows below give T cell receptor beta chains drawn from one sample of a study of blood T cell repertoires in COVID-19. Using immunoSEQ multiplex PCR, the repertoire was profiled, and TCRdb retains in-frame clones only, with some absent. The sample comprises about 350,000 clones, around nine tenths of which are singletons, and 0.95% to 1.1% rests with the top ten. Sample: PBMCs or T cells enriched from blood (not recorded which). The source is a woman aged 25 to 39 who had been exposed to COVID-19. The CDR3 runs from the conserved cysteine through the conserved F or W. Each record gives: V gene, clone size, D gene, J gene, CDR3 protein, CDR3 DNA. The D gene is left open where the match is weak. A clone size is listed for some rows: how often the clone was seen (once, few, many), or a class if it is expanded.

>TRBV5-6|-|TRBD1|TRBJ2-7
CASGETGQGWFEQYF
TGTGCCAGCGGAGAGACCGGACAGGGGTGGTTCGAGCAGTACTTC
>TRBV15|-|TRBD1|TRBJ2-1
CATSGGQSLINEQFF
TGTGCCACCAGCGGGGGACAGTCCCTCATTAATGAGCAGTTCTTC
>TRBV6-5|-|-|TRBJ2-7
CASSQQGSYEQYF
TGTGCCAGCAGTCAACAGGGTTCCTACGAGCAGTACTTC
>TRBV10-3|-|TRBD1|TRBJ2-7
CAITQGATSYEQYF
TGTGCCATCACCCAGGGGGCAACCTCCTACGAGCAGTACTTC
>TRBV7-9|-|-|TRBJ1-1
CASSLGRITEAFF
TGTGCCAGCAGCTTAGGCAGGATCACTGAAGCTTTCTTT
>TRBV5-1|-|TRBD2|TRBJ2-5
CASSLAGTSGYHETQYF
TGCGCCAGCAGCTTGGCCGGGACTAGCGGGTACCACGAGACCCAGTACTTC
>TRBV7-6|-|TRBD1|TRBJ1-4
CASSAWTGLNEKLFF
TGTGCCAGCAGCGCCTGGACAGGGCTGAATGAAAAACTGTTTTTT
>TRBV7-6|-|-|TRBJ2-2
CASSSFGGRVTGELFF
TGTGCCAGCAGCTCCTTCGGGGGTCGGGTCACCGGGGAGCTGTTTTTT
>TRBV5-1|few|-|TRBJ2-1
CASSRDREIAGRHYNEQFF
TGCGCCAGCAGTAGGGACAGAGAGATAGCGGGGCGCCACTACAATGAGCAGTTCTTC
>TRBV7-9|-|-|TRBJ1-6
CASSSRDNYNSPLHF
TGTGCCAGCAGCTCCCGGGACAACTATAATTCACCCCTCCACTTT
>TRBV28|-|TRBD2|TRBJ2-7
CASSGLAGFYEQYF
TGTGCCAGCAGTGGACTAGCGGGTTTCTACGAGCAGTACTTC
>TRBV11-2|-|TRBD2|TRBJ2-5
CASSAGQLAGVRETQYF
TGTGCCAGCAGCGCGGGTCAACTAGCGGGAGTGCGAGAGACCCAGTACTTC
>TRBV5-4|-|TRBD1|TRBJ2-7
CASSLVGGDEQYF
TGTGCCAGCAGCTTGGTAGGGGGCGACGAGCAGTACTTC
>TRBV3-1/TRBV3-2|-|TRBD1|TRBJ2-7
CASSPGQGGYEQYF
TGTGCCAGCAGCCCTGGACAGGGGGGTTACGAGCAGTACTTC
>TRBV27|-|TRBD1|TRBJ1-5
CASRLTGTVHQPQHF
TGTGCCAGCAGACTCACCGGGACAGTTCATCAGCCCCAGCATTTT
>TRBV7-8|-|-|TRBJ1-6
CASRLQGSGNSPLHF
TGTGCCAGCAGACTACAGGGTAGTGGTAATTCACCCCTCCACTTT
>TRBV9|-|TRBD1|TRBJ2-7
CASSRDRTYEQYF
TGTGCCAGCAGCCGGGACAGAACCTACGAGCAGTACTTC
>TRBV9|-|-|TRBJ2-5
CASSVGQTETQYF
TGTGCCAGCAGCGTAGGACAGACGGAGACCCAGTACTTC
>TRBV28|-|-|TRBJ1-2
CASSLSGVGYTF
TGTGCCAGCAGTTTATCAGGGGTTGGCTACACCTTC
>TRBV10-3|-|-|TRBJ1-5
CAISGNGGQPQHF
TGTGCCATCAGTGGGAACGGGGGACAGCCCCAGCATTTT
>TRBV2|-|-|TRBJ1-5
CASSDKLLSNQPQHF
TGTGCCAGCAGTGATAAACTCCTTAGCAATCAGCCCCAGCATTTT
>TRBV28|-|TRBD2|TRBJ2-7
CASSFLTSGGYEQYF
TGTGCCAGCAGTTTCTTGACTAGCGGGGGGTACGAGCAGTACTTC
>TRBV2|few|TRBD1|TRBJ1-3
CASRGTGSSGNTIYF
TGTGCCAGCAGGGGGACAGGGAGCTCTGGAAACACCATATATTTT
>TRBV24-1|-|TRBD2|TRBJ2-3
CATSAGLAGGFSTDTQYF
TGTGCCACCAGTGCCGGACTAGCGGGGGGATTCAGCACAGATACGCAGTATTTT
>TRBV11-3|many|-|TRBJ1-6
CASSLESGGNSPLHF
TGTGCCAGCAGCTTAGAGTCCGGCGGGAATTCACCCCTCCACTTT
>TRBV28|-|TRBD1|TRBJ1-5
CASSPDRATNQPQHF
TGTGCCAGCAGCCCGGACAGGGCCACTAATCAGCCCCAGCATTTT
>TRBV5-6|-|TRBD2|TRBJ2-7
CASSPGLAGVWEQYF
TGTGCCAGCAGCCCGGGACTAGCGGGAGTGTGGGAGCAGTACTTC
>TRBV5-6|-|TRBD1|TRBJ2-7
CASSWLPGQVYEQYF
TGTGCCAGCAGCTGGCTACCGGGACAGGTCTACGAGCAGTACTTC
>TRBV7-2|-|TRBD2|TRBJ2-1
CASSLAPGGLAGAIRSYNEQFF
TGTGCCAGCAGCTTAGCACCCGGTGGACTAGCGGGAGCTATTAGGTCCTACAATGAGCAGTTCTTC
>TRBV10-3|-|TRBD2|TRBJ2-1
CAISGLAGEDEQFF
TGTGCCATCAGTGGACTAGCGGGAGAGGACGAGCAGTTCTTC
>TRBV29-1|-|TRBD1|TRBJ1-2
CSVRRTGINYGYTF
TGCAGCGTGCGGAGGACAGGGATTAACTATGGCTACACCTTC
>TRBV10-3|once|TRBD2|TRBJ2-1
CAISEGSGSADNEQFF
TGTGCCATCAGTGAGGGGAGCGGGAGCGCCGACAATGAGCAGTTCTTC
>TRBV9|-|-|TRBJ2-1
CASTRDNEQFF
TGTGCCAGCACCCGCGACAATGAGCAGTTCTTC
>TRBV28|-|-|TRBJ1-2
CASSFGQGIPLVDYGYTF
TGTGCCAGCAGTTTCGGGCAGGGGATCCCCCTGGTTGACTATGGCTACACCTTC
>TRBV18|once|TRBD1|TRBJ2-7
CASSLGTVVYF
TGTGCCAGCTCACTTGGGACAGTCGTATACTTC
>TRBV3-1/TRBV3-2|-|-|TRBJ1-1
CASSQRGQKNTEAFF
TGTGCCAGCAGCCAAAGAGGACAGAAGAACACTGAAGCTTTCTTT
>TRBV19|-|-|TRBJ2-7
CASSIDRVSGPTYEQYF
TGTGCCAGTAGTATAGATCGGGTTAGCGGACCAACCTACGAGCAGTACTTC
>TRBV27|-|TRBD1|TRBJ2-7
CASTRTGTGYREQYF
TGTGCCAGCACCCGGACCGGGACAGGGTATCGCGAGCAGTACTTC
>TRBV27|-|TRBD2|TRBJ2-1
CASSPRLAGVSVHEQFF
TGTGCCAGCAGTCCAAGACTAGCGGGAGTTTCAGTCCATGAGCAGTTCTTC
>TRBV28|-|-|TRBJ2-5
CASSPHRERETQYF
TGTGCCAGCAGTCCCCACAGGGAAAGGGAGACCCAGTACTTC
>TRBV4-1|-|-|TRBJ2-1
CASSRIAERTHNEQFF
TGCGCCAGCAGCAGAATAGCGGAGCGAACACACAATGAGCAGTTCTTC
>TRBV10-3|-|-|TRBJ1-4
CAIKGVTEEKLFF
TGTGCCATCAAAGGGGTAACGGAAGAAAAACTGTTTTTT
>TRBV10-1|-|-|TRBJ2-5
CASSDGGASQTQYF
TGCGCCAGCAGTGATGGGGGGGCGTCCCAGACCCAGTACTTC
>TRBV12-5|-|-|TRBJ2-5
CASGFGGRQETQYF
TGTGCTAGTGGTTTTGGAGGGAGGCAAGAGACCCAGTACTTC
>TRBV27|-|-|TRBJ1-5
CASSSGGSHQPQHF
TGTGCCAGCAGTTCCGGGGGGTCGCATCAGCCCCAGCATTTT
>TRBV2|few|TRBD2|TRBJ2-4
CASSPPSGSSDIQYF
TGTGCCAGCAGTCCACCTAGCGGGAGTTCAGACATTCAGTACTTC
>TRBV11-2|-|TRBD2|TRBJ2-7
CAVGTSGTYEQYF
TGTGCCGTGGGGACTAGCGGGACCTACGAGCAGTACTTC
>TRBV9|-|TRBD2|TRBJ2-7
CASSARSGTSGSQFSYEQYF
TGTGCCAGCAGCGCCCGGTCGGGGACTAGCGGGAGTCAATTTTCCTACGAGCAGTACTTC
>TRBV28|-|-|TRBJ2-3
CASSSGGTGFTDTQYF
TGTGCCAGCAGCTCCGGAGGGACGGGGTTTACAGATACGCAGTATTTT
>TRBV3-1/TRBV3-2|-|TRBD1|TRBJ1-6
CASRPRDRNSPLHF
TGTGCCAGCAGACCGCGGGACAGAAATTCACCCCTCCACTTT
>TRBV7-9|-|TRBD1|TRBJ2-3
CASGQTGGREDTQYF
TGTGCCAGCGGTCAAACAGGGGGAAGGGAAGATACGCAGTATTTT
>TRBV19|-|-|TRBJ2-1
CASSKEAGSYNEQFF
TGTGCCAGTAGTAAAGAAGCGGGCTCCTACAATGAGCAGTTCTTC
>TRBV27|-|TRBD1|TRBJ2-4
CASSPGQGRNIQYF
TGTGCCAGCAGCCCTGGACAGGGGAGAAACATTCAGTACTTC
>TRBV11-3|-|-|TRBJ2-1
CASSLDDRLFYNEQFF
TGTGCCAGCAGCTTAGATGACAGGCTCTTTTACAATGAGCAGTTCTTC
>TRBV7-9|-|-|TRBJ1-5
CASSLGGGNPPNQPQHF
TGTGCCAGCAGCCTCGGGGGGGGGAACCCTCCCAATCAGCCCCAGCATTTT